Presented here are 30 T cell receptor beta chains from one specimen sequenced in a study of Ad26.COV2.S vaccination and SARS-CoV-2 variants (dated by TCRdb to 2020 to 2023). Receptor libraries were prepared by the immunoSEQ multiplex PCR assay. Drawn from immuneACCESS, this table holds only the in-frame rearrangements with V and J called that TCRdb kept. Clones are partly lost; checked studies trace under half to an unresolved V gene and leave the rest unexplained. A total of around 320,000 clones appear in this sample, approximately 86% of them only once. Of the sample, 2% to 2.5% falls within the top ten clones. The treatment or condition label, as the study defines it: roughly 18 received Ad26.COV2.S at low or high dose, single or two shots; 5 received placebo; per-sample allocation not given. For vaccine and placebo recipients, repertoires were sequenced using samples collected on day 63 after the first injection.

The material sequenced was peripheral blood, taken in a trial of Ad26.COV2.S vaccine versus placebo. The receptors were gathered from a person between 18 and 65 years old who received the Ad26.COV2.S COVID-19 vaccine or a placebo.

This clone has just one count. The chain combines TRBV28 with TRBJ1-1; no firm D call. CDR3 length: 15 amino acids. Per the germline V gene, CDR1 is MDHEN and CDR2 is SYDVKM. Trimming left V 2 bases short and J 3 bases short, with 13 bases between. The CDR3 is CASSLAPGVHTEAFF. For the CDR3, the DNA is TGTGCCAGCAGTTTAGCCCCCGGGGTGCACACTGAAGCTTTCTTT.

V and J are TRBV6-1 and TRBJ1-2, with D uncertain. CDR1 and CDR2 from the germline V gene are MNHNS and SASEGT. V lost 3 bases, J lost 3 bases, and 8 bases lay in between. This CDR3 contains 13 residues. The CDR3 DNA is TGTGCCAGCAGTGATGTTTTGGACTATGGCTACACCTTC. Its protein is CASSDVLDYGYTF.

J is TRBJ1-5 and V is TRBV6-2 or TRBV6-3; D unclear. Germline-derived CDR1 and CDR2 are MNHEY and SVGEGT. This CDR3 region has 13 residues. Trimming pared 2 bases from V and 4 bases from J, leaving 6 bases between. In DNA, the CDR3 is TGTGCCAGCAGTTACCTCATAAATCAGCCCCAGCATTTT. Protein sequence: CASSYLINQPQHF.

V gene TRBV6-5 combines with J gene TRBJ2-4; D might be TRBD2 (6 bases). Trimming cost V 6 bases and J 5 bases, with 14 bases left between them. This CDR3 region has 14 residues. Germline V gene lookup returns CDR1 MNHEY and CDR2 SVGAGI. The CDR3 region is CASRRDWDENIQYF. Written as DNA, the CDR3 is TGTGCCAGCAGAAGGGACTGGGACGAAAACATTCAGTACTTC.

The CDR3 DNA reads TGTGCCAGCAGTATGACTAGCGGGGTTTCCTACGAGCAGTACTTC. Its translation is CASSMTSGVSYEQYF. This chain joins TRBV6-6 and TRBJ2-7; 11 bases are a match to TRBD2. Germline V gene sequence: CDR1 MNHNY, CDR2 SVGAGI (reference sequence). This CDR3 spans 15 amino acids. V lost 5 bases to trimming and J lost 1 base; unmatched junction nucleotides: 4.

V gene TRBV5-4 combines with J gene TRBJ2-5; tentatively, D is TRBD2 (6 bases). Germline values: CDR1 SGHNT, CDR2 YYREEE (reference sequence). V lost 10 bases and J lost 2, with 9 bases in between. CDR3 length equals 11 residues. The CDR3 nucleotides are TGTGCCTGGGGAGGACAAGAGACCCAGTACTTC. Its protein product is CAWGGQETQYF.

This sequence joins TRBV27 and TRBJ1-5; 7 positions agree with TRBD1. CDR3 size: 16 residues. Germline V gene lookup returns CDR1 MNHEY and CDR2 SMNVEV (reference sequence). V was pared by 6 bases and J by 4 bases, with 12 bases of the junction left unmatched. Here the CDR3 DNA reads TGTGCCAGCAGGAACAGGGGACCGGATATAAATCAGCCCCAGCATTTT. Translating it yields CASRNRGPDINQPQHF.

The chain recombines TRBV6-5 with TRBJ1-1; D might be TRBD1 (5 bases). Germline loops: CDR1 MNHEY, CDR2 SVGAGI. CDR3 length: 13 amino acids. Trimming removed 10 bases at V and 9 bases at J, with 21 bases between. DNA for the CDR3: TGTGCCACCCAACGAGTAGGGGAAGTTCAAGCTTTCTTT. Protein product: CATQRVGEVQAFF.

The chain recombines TRBV28 with TRBJ1-2; no clear D. Germline assignment: CDR1 MDHEN and CDR2 SYDVKM. V lost 6 bases and J lost 1, with 6 bases in between. The CDR3 is made up of 12 amino acids. Here the CDR3 reads CASRSSNYGYTF. The CDR3 nucleotides are TGTGCCAGCAGAAGCAGTAACTATGGCTACACCTTC.

In its sample, this clone was seen a few times. The same CDR3 can be traced to other DNA sequences in this sample. This rearrangement joins TRBV3-1 (or the pseudogene TRBV3-2) to TRBJ1-3, with D unclear. Trimming shortened V by 3 bases and J by 0 bases, and 3 bases separated the two germline ends. The CDR3 runs to 13 residues. Germline CDR1 LGHDT, CDR2 YNNKEL (reference sequence). The CDR3 DNA reads TGTGCCAGCAGCCAGTCCTCTGGAAACACCATATATTTT. It is translated as CASSQSSGNTIYF.

The rearrangement uses TRBV12-3 or TRBV12-4 and TRBJ1-4, with TRBD1 matching over 7 bases. The CDR3 totals 13 residues. J gave up 7 bases and V 6 bases, and 5 bases lay outside the gene matches. CDR3 residues: CASRSGQSEKLFF. The CDR3 DNA sequence: TGTGCCAGCAGGTCGGGACAGAGTGAAAAACTGTTTTTT.

V gene TRBV4-1 combines with J gene TRBJ2-2, with a possible D match to TRBD1 (6 bases). The CDR3 length is 17 residues. The ends were cut back, 3 bases at V and 1 base at J, with 15 bases in the middle. Germline-derived CDR1 and CDR2 are MGHRA and YSYEKL. CDR3: CASSQATDRLNTGELFF. The DNA of the CDR3 is TGCGCCAGCAGCCAGGCCACCGACAGGCTGAACACCGGGGAGCTGTTTTTT.

The CDR3 sequence: CASSLSLVYEQYF. CDR3 DNA sequence: TGTGCCAGCAGCTTATCGCTAGTCTACGAGCAGTACTTC. The chain links TRBV7-2 to TRBJ2-7; no firm D call. Trimming took off 2 bases at V and 3 bases at J, with 8 bases between the two ends. The germline CDR1 and CDR2 sequences are SGHTA and FQGNSA. The CDR3 length is 13 residues.

The V call is TRBV7-2, the J call TRBJ2-1; D gene unclear. CDR1 is SGHTA and CDR2 is FQGNSA in the germline V gene. This CDR3 contains 16 residues. The V end was cut by 3 bases, the J end by 6 bases, with 18 bases between. The CDR3 loop reads CASSFRDSAGFNEQFF. As DNA, the CDR3 is TGTGCCAGCAGCTTCCGAGACTCAGCTGGGTTCAATGAGCAGTTCTTC.

The CDR3, as DNA: TGTGCCAGCAGCCAAGATATGGTCAGGGGGCACTCTGAAGCTTTCTTT. Translated, it gives CASSQDMVRGHSEAFF. The V and J genes are TRBV3-1 (or the pseudogene TRBV3-2) and TRBJ1-1, with 8 bases fitting TRBD1. The V and J ends lost 0 bases and 6 bases, in that order; junction bases with no gene match: 9. Germline V gene sequence: CDR1 LGHDT, CDR2 YNNKEL (reference sequence). The CDR3 has 16 amino acids.

V is TRBV28 and J is TRBJ1-4; no definite D call. Germline CDR1 and CDR2: MDHEN and SYDVKM. V gave up 3 bases and J gave up 8 bases, with 19 bases separating them. The CDR3 has 16 amino acids. CDR3 sequence reads: CASSFPLGGMGEKLFF. The CDR3 DNA reads as TGTGCCAGCAGTTTTCCCTTAGGAGGTATGGGAGAAAAACTGTTTTTT.

V gene TRBV7-3 combines with J gene TRBJ2-5; 7 nucleotides align to TRBD1. Germline values: CDR1 SGHTA, CDR2 FQGTGA. The CDR3 consists of 15 residues. V shed 1 base and J 5 bases; nucleotides not matched to a gene: 7. CDR3: CASSLRGTEAETQYF. The CDR3 DNA reads as TGTGCCAGCAGCTTAAGGGGGACAGAAGCGGAGACCCAGTACTTC.

The V call is TRBV5-1, the J call TRBJ2-4; D is uncertain. The V gene lost 4 bases and the J gene lost 0 bases, with 11 bases spanning the gap. The CDR3 sequence is 15 residues long. The germline V gene encodes CDR1 SGHRS and CDR2 YFSETQ. The chain's CDR3 is CASSASVGAKNIQYF. The CDR3 coding sequence is TGCGCCAGCAGCGCCTCTGTGGGAGCCAAAAACATTCAGTACTTC.

This rearrangement joins TRBV3-1 (or the pseudogene TRBV3-2) to TRBJ2-5; TRBD1 might be the D (5 bases). Trimming removed 2 bases at V and 5 bases at J, with 9 bases between. The germline CDR1 and CDR2 sequences are LGHDT and YNNKEL (reference sequence). The CDR3 extends over 13 amino acids. DNA of the CDR3: TGTGCCAGCAGCCAATGGGGCGACGAGACCCAGTACTTC. It translates to CASSQWGDETQYF.

This clone was counted a single time. The rearrangement uses TRBV19 and TRBJ1-1; no firm D call. Germline lookup yields CDR1 LNHDA and CDR2 SQIVND (reference sequence). With 7 bases removed from V and 0 bases from J, the gap between germline ends came to 15 bases. This CDR3 is built from 15 residues. The CDR3 protein is CASTSEQLMNTEAFF. Here the CDR3 DNA reads TGTGCCAGTACTAGTGAGCAACTGATGAACACTGAAGCTTTCTTT.

The genes are TRBV6-5 and TRBJ2-2; 7 bases are shared with TRBD1. The CDR3 is 13 residues long. CDR1 and CDR2 from the germline V gene are MNHEY and SVGAGI. The V and J ends lost 8 bases and 5 bases, in that order; junction bases with no gene match: 5. The DNA of the CDR3 is TGTGCCAGCCACAGGGGAGTAACCGGGGAGCTGTTTTTT. Amino acids: CASHRGVTGELFF.

The chain has TRBV10-3 and TRBJ2-1; TRBD2 aligns across 9 bases. With 0 bases clipped from V and 10 bases from J, the junction kept 13 bases outside the gene matches. CDR3 length equals 17 residues. Germline loops: CDR1 ENHRY, CDR2 SYGVKD. The CDR3 sequence is CAISESLAQRGDYEQFF. The CDR3 bases are TGTGCCATCAGTGAGTCTCTGGCCCAGCGGGGGGACTACGAGCAGTTCTTC.

This clone was detected only once. The chain joins TRBV18 to TRBJ2-6; TRBD1 matches 9 bases. This CDR3 contains 14 residues. Germline CDR1 is KGHSH and CDR2 is LQKENI. V gave up 4 bases and J gave up 11 bases; unmatched junction bases: 6. The CDR3 reads CASSLTGTGYVLTF. CDR3 bases: TGTGCCAGCTCACTCACCGGGACAGGGTACGTCCTGACTTTC.

This clone was counted a few times. The genes are TRBV29-1 and TRBJ1-2, with a tentative D call TRBD1 (5 bases). Germline CDR1 is SQVTM and CDR2 is ANQGSEA. This CDR3 is built from 13 residues. V lost 5 bases to trimming and J lost 8 bases, with 18 bases between them. CDR3 amino acids: CSVLSGTIRGYTF. In nucleotides, the CDR3 is TGCAGCGTTTTATCCGGGACGATCAGAGGCTACACCTTC.

The chain couples TRBV6-4 to TRBJ2-2; D is possibly TRBD1 (6 bases). The CDR3 extends over 14 amino acids. With 6 bases removed from V and 4 bases from J, the gap between germline ends came to 12 bases. Germline CDR1 reads MRHNA; CDR2 reads SNTAGT. As DNA, the CDR3 is TGTGCCAGCAGACCTGACAGGTCCACCGGGGAGCTGTTTTTT. It specifies CASRPDRSTGELFF.

Notes on this clone: At the DNA level, this CDR3 is encoded by other sequences in the same sample as well. The rearrangement joins TRBV5-1 to TRBJ2-7, with D perhaps TRBD1 or TRBD2 (5 bases each). The V end was cut by 4 bases, the J end by 4 bases, with 6 bases between. The CDR3 runs 11 residues. The germline V gene has CDR1 SGHRS and CDR2 YFSETQ. CDR3: CASSGGYEQYF. The CDR3 DNA is TGCGCCAGCAGCGGGGGATACGAGCAGTACTTC.

This clone was recorded once. This chain links TRBV11-3 with TRBJ2-3; D unclear. The CDR3 is 14 residues long. Trimming stripped 1 base from V and 0 bases from J, with 5 bases between. From germline, CDR1 is SGHNT and CDR2 YENEEA. CDR3 coding DNA: TGTGCCAGCAGCTTAGCGCGTAGCACAGATACGCAGTATTTT. Translation gives CASSLARSTDTQYF.

V gene TRBV19 combines with J gene TRBJ1-1, with D possibly TRBD1 on 5 matching bases. The CDR3 contains 13 residues. In germline, CDR1 is LNHDA, CDR2 SQIVND (reference sequence). Trimming left V 8 bases short and J 5 bases short, with 15 bases between. CDR3 loop: CASYGTWGTEAFF. DNA of the CDR3: TGTGCCAGTTATGGGACCTGGGGGACTGAAGCTTTCTTT.

The chain has TRBV18 and TRBJ2-2; 9 bases fit TRBD2. Germline assignment: CDR1 KGHSH and CDR2 LQKENI. The V and J ends lost 1 base and 5 bases, in that order; junction bases with no gene match: 8. This CDR3 is 17 amino acids long. CDR3 nucleotide sequence: TGTGCCAGCTCACCACTCAGCGGGGGGTATCGTACCGGGGAGCTGTTTTTT. Its protein is CASSPLSGGYRTGELFF.

This clone was recorded once. The V call is TRBV5-5, the J call TRBJ1-2, with 8 bases matching TRBD1. This CDR3 spans 16 amino acids. CDR1 and CDR2 (germline): SGHKS, YYEKEE (reference sequence). The J segment lost 2 bases and the V segment lost 4 bases, leaving 10 bases of the junction unmatched. The CDR3 sequence: CASSVSTGEGNYGYTF. The CDR3 coding sequence is TGTGCCAGCAGCGTATCGACAGGGGAGGGAAACTATGGCTACACCTTC.